A selection of T cell receptor beta chains follows, all from one sample in a study of shared clonotypes between healthy human individuals. Here immunoSEQ multiplex PCR was the method, and the copy in TCRdb shows in-frame clones only, minus some. Of fewer than 1 million clones listed, 95% to 97% were seen once; the top ten hold around 0.25%. Sequences were obtained from naive CD8+ T cells sorted from blood. The receptors come from a man younger than 40 in good health. Each CDR3 is given with its conserved first and last residue. The order of the fields is CDR3 DNA, CDR3 protein, V gene, clone size, J gene, D gene. D genes are given only for firm matches. Clone size is shown for a subset of rows, as once, few, many or a class of expanded clone.

CDR3 DNA: TGTGCCAGCAGCTTCCAGACTAGCGTCTCCTACGAGCAGTACTTC
CDR3 protein: CASSFQTSVSYEQYF
V gene: TRBV7-2
clone size: -
J gene: TRBJ2-7
D gene: TRBD2

CDR3 DNA: TGCAGCGTTGGGGTCCGCAGGGGAAACTATGGCTACACCTTC
CDR3 protein: CSVGVRRGNYGYTF
V gene: TRBV29-1
clone size: -
J gene: TRBJ1-2
D gene: -

CDR3 DNA: TGTGCCAGCAGCTTAGTTATGCCCGACAATGAGCAGTTCTTC
CDR3 protein: CASSLVMPDNEQFF
V gene: TRBV7-9
clone size: -
J gene: TRBJ2-1
D gene: -

CDR3 DNA: TGTGCCAGCAGCTTATTGGGGACTAGCGGGAGAGCCACAGATACGCAGTATTTT
CDR3 protein: CASSLLGTSGRATDTQYF
V gene: TRBV7-2
clone size: -
J gene: TRBJ2-3
D gene: TRBD2

CDR3 DNA: TGTGCCAGCAGTTTATATGGGCCACAGGGATACGAGCAGTACTTC
CDR3 protein: CASSLYGPQGYEQYF
V gene: TRBV27
clone size: -
J gene: TRBJ2-7
D gene: -

CDR3 DNA: TGTGCCAGCAGCTTAGCTACAGTCCAAGAGACCCAGTACTTC
CDR3 protein: CASSLATVQETQYF
V gene: TRBV11-2
clone size: -
J gene: TRBJ2-5
D gene: -

CDR3 DNA: TGCGCCAGCAGTCAACTCGGGGACAGTGACTATGGCTACACCTTC
CDR3 protein: CASSQLGDSDYGYTF
V gene: TRBV23-1
clone size: -
J gene: TRBJ1-2
D gene: TRBD1

CDR3 DNA: TGTGCCAGCAGCTTCCTCGGCGGGGGGGACAATGAGCAGTTCTTC
CDR3 protein: CASSFLGGGDNEQFF
V gene: TRBV11-2
clone size: -
J gene: TRBJ2-1
D gene: TRBD2

CDR3 DNA: TGTGCCAGCAGTCAAGGTTACGAGCAGTACTTC
CDR3 protein: CASSQGYEQYF
V gene: TRBV27
clone size: -
J gene: TRBJ2-7
D gene: -

CDR3 DNA: TGTGCCAGCACTGGAGGTCGGGCCGGGGAGCTGTTTTTT
CDR3 protein: CASTGGRAGELFF
V gene: TRBV9
clone size: -
J gene: TRBJ2-2
D gene: -

CDR3 DNA: TGCGCCAGCAGCCGGCTATGGGTCCAAGAGACCCAGTACTTC
CDR3 protein: CASSRLWVQETQYF
V gene: TRBV4-1
clone size: -
J gene: TRBJ2-5
D gene: -

CDR3 DNA: TGTGCCAGCAGCTCGCCGACAGGAGAGAAAGAGACCCAGTACTTC
CDR3 protein: CASSSPTGEKETQYF
V gene: TRBV7-2
clone size: -
J gene: TRBJ2-5
D gene: -

CDR3 DNA: TGTGCCAGCCCGGACAGGGCCTCCGGGGAGCTGTTTTTT
CDR3 protein: CASPDRASGELFF
V gene: TRBV18
clone size: -
J gene: TRBJ2-2
D gene: TRBD1

CDR3 DNA: TGTGCCAGCAGTTCAGGGACAGCCATGAACACTGAAGCTTTCTTT
CDR3 protein: CASSSGTAMNTEAFF
V gene: TRBV27
clone size: -
J gene: TRBJ1-1
D gene: TRBD1

CDR3 DNA: TGTGCCAGTAGTATAGGTCGGGCCGGGGAGCTGTTTTTT
CDR3 protein: CASSIGRAGELFF
V gene: TRBV19
clone size: -
J gene: TRBJ2-2
D gene: -

CDR3 DNA: TGTGCCAGCTCATCGGACAGGGTGTTGAGCAATCAGCCCCAGCATTTT
CDR3 protein: CASSSDRVLSNQPQHF
V gene: TRBV18
clone size: -
J gene: TRBJ1-5
D gene: TRBD1

CDR3 DNA: TGTGCCAGCAGCTTGGAACCATACACCGGGGAGCTGTTTTTT
CDR3 protein: CASSLEPYTGELFF
V gene: TRBV5-5
clone size: -
J gene: TRBJ2-2
D gene: -

CDR3 DNA: TGTGCCAGCAGCTTAGTTCTTTTTGGGGCGCAGCTTGGTGAGCAGTTCTTC
CDR3 protein: CASSLVLFGAQLGEQFF
V gene: TRBV7-8
clone size: -
J gene: TRBJ2-1
D gene: -

CDR3 DNA: TGTGCCAGCAGCGCCCAGATTACTAGCACAGATACGCAGTATTTT
CDR3 protein: CASSAQITSTDTQYF
V gene: TRBV9
clone size: -
J gene: TRBJ2-3
D gene: -

CDR3 DNA: TGTGCCAGCAGTCCTGTGGGTGGAACTAGCACAGATACGCAGTATTTT
CDR3 protein: CASSPVGGTSTDTQYF
V gene: TRBV27
clone size: -
J gene: TRBJ2-3
D gene: -

CDR3 DNA: TGTGCCAGCAGTCCCGGACAGGGTTTTTCCGGGGAGCTGTTTTTT
CDR3 protein: CASSPGQGFSGELFF
V gene: TRBV6-5
clone size: -
J gene: TRBJ2-2
D gene: TRBD1

CDR3 DNA: TGTGCCAGCAGCTTGTGGAATGGAAACACCATATATTTT
CDR3 protein: CASSLWNGNTIYF
V gene: TRBV5-4
clone size: -
J gene: TRBJ1-3
D gene: -

CDR3 DNA: TGCAGCGCCGAAGGTTTTGGGAAGAGGAATGAGCAGTTCTTC
CDR3 protein: CSAEGFGKRNEQFF
V gene: TRBV29-1
clone size: once
J gene: TRBJ2-1
D gene: -

CDR3 DNA: TGCGCCAGCAGCTTGGGGACAGGTACCCCCGGGCTCACAGATACGCAGTATTTT
CDR3 protein: CASSLGTGTPGLTDTQYF
V gene: TRBV5-1
clone size: -
J gene: TRBJ2-3
D gene: TRBD1

CDR3 DNA: TGTGCCAGCAGCTTCGAGAGGACACCGAACGAGCAGTACTTC
CDR3 protein: CASSFERTPNEQYF
V gene: TRBV7-9
clone size: -
J gene: TRBJ2-7
D gene: -

CDR3 DNA: TGTGCCTGGAGTGGACTATATAGCGGGAGTGGCACAGATACGCAGTATTTT
CDR3 protein: CAWSGLYSGSGTDTQYF
V gene: TRBV30
clone size: -
J gene: TRBJ2-3
D gene: TRBD2

CDR3 DNA: TGTGCCAGCAGCACCCGGACAGGGCTCGAGCAGTACTTC
CDR3 protein: CASSTRTGLEQYF
V gene: TRBV11-2
clone size: -
J gene: TRBJ2-7
D gene: TRBD1

CDR3 DNA: TGTGCCAGCAGCGCAGCGCACAGGGGAGGTCGTGAGCAGTTCTTC
CDR3 protein: CASSAAHRGGREQFF
V gene: TRBV7-9
clone size: -
J gene: TRBJ2-1
D gene: -

CDR3 DNA: TGTGCCAGCAGCATGGCGGCGGAGAGCACAGATACGCAGTATTTT
CDR3 protein: CASSMAAESTDTQYF
V gene: TRBV7-9
clone size: -
J gene: TRBJ2-3
D gene: -

CDR3 DNA: TGTGCCAGCAGTGTCACAGGTAACAATCAGCCCCAGCATTTT
CDR3 protein: CASSVTGNNQPQHF
V gene: TRBV2
clone size: -
J gene: TRBJ1-5
D gene: -

CDR3 DNA: TGTGCCAGCAGTGCCAGGGGAAGGGGTCAGCCCCAGCATTTT
CDR3 protein: CASSARGRGQPQHF
V gene: TRBV28
clone size: -
J gene: TRBJ1-5
D gene: -

CDR3 DNA: TGCGCCAGCAGCCAAGAAAGGGCCGGGACAGGGATCTACGAGCAGTACTTC
CDR3 protein: CASSQERAGTGIYEQYF
V gene: TRBV4-3
clone size: -
J gene: TRBJ2-7
D gene: TRBD1

CDR3 DNA: TGCGCCAGCAGCCAAACTGACAGGGGAGATACCGGGGAGCTGTTTTTT
CDR3 protein: CASSQTDRGDTGELFF
V gene: TRBV4-1
clone size: -
J gene: TRBJ2-2
D gene: TRBD1

CDR3 DNA: TGTGCCAGCAGCCAACGACTAGCGGGAGGTCACAATGAGCAGTTCTTC
CDR3 protein: CASSQRLAGGHNEQFF
V gene: TRBV7-9
clone size: -
J gene: TRBJ2-1
D gene: TRBD2

CDR3 DNA: TGCAGCGTTGAAGAGCTCGCTAGCCGGGACGGCGTCACCGGGGAGCTGTTTTTT
CDR3 protein: CSVEELASRDGVTGELFF
V gene: TRBV29-1
clone size: -
J gene: TRBJ2-2
D gene: -

CDR3 DNA: TGCAGCGCCTCGGACAATTCGAACACCGGGGAGCTGTTTTTT
CDR3 protein: CSASDNSNTGELFF
V gene: TRBV29-1
clone size: -
J gene: TRBJ2-2
D gene: -

CDR3 DNA: TGCAGCGTTGAGGGGGAACTAGCGGGAGCACTGGGCAATGAGCAGTTCTTC
CDR3 protein: CSVEGELAGALGNEQFF
V gene: TRBV29-1
clone size: -
J gene: TRBJ2-1
D gene: TRBD2

CDR3 DNA: TGCGCCAGCAGTGATGGAAGGAGGCTGACAGAGACTAACTATGGCTACACCTTC
CDR3 protein: CASSDGRRLTETNYGYTF
V gene: TRBV10-2
clone size: -
J gene: TRBJ1-2
D gene: -

CDR3 DNA: TGTGCCAGCAGTTTCGCGACAGGGTGGCAAGAGACCCAGTACTTC
CDR3 protein: CASSFATGWQETQYF
V gene: TRBV6-5
clone size: -
J gene: TRBJ2-5
D gene: TRBD1